A selection of T cell receptor beta chains follows, all from one sample in a study of blood T cell repertoires in COVID-19. Produced via immunoSEQ multiplex PCR; TCRdb's table is partial and in-frame only. The sample includes under 150,000 clones, around 80% of them seen just once. The sequenced sample consisted of peripheral blood. The receptors here all came from an older man with acute or convalescent COVID-19. The CDR3 runs from the conserved cysteine through the conserved F or W. A D gene is named only where the DNA matches it firmly. Clone size, where shown, is once, few, many, or a class for clones that have expanded.

NA | TRBD2 | TRBJ2-3 | TRBV5-4 | TGTGCCAGCAGCTTGGGGCTGCGGGAGATGGGAGATACGCAGTATTTT | CASSLGLREMGDTQYF
NA | TRBD1 | TRBJ1-1 | TRBV7-9 | TGTGCCAGCAGCTCGACAGGGGGCAAGAACACTGAAGCTTTCTTT | CASSSTGGKNTEAFF
NA | NA | TRBJ1-1 | TRBV7-2 | TGTGCCAGCAGCTTAATCCAGGCCCCGGACACTGAAGCTTTCTTT | CASSLIQAPDTEAFF
NA | TRBD2 | TRBJ2-1 | TRBV27 | TGTGCCAGCAGTTTCGGGGGGAATGAGCAGTTCTTC | CASSFGGNEQFF
NA | TRBD2 | TRBJ2-1 | TRBV11-2 | TGTGCCAGCAGCTTAGGGTCTAGCGGGGTTAACAATGAGCAGTTCTTC | CASSLGSSGVNNEQFF
NA | NA | TRBJ2-2 | TRBV3-1/TRBV3-2 | TGTGCCAGCAGTCGGTACGGGGAGCTGTTTTTT | CASSRYGELFF
NA | TRBD1 | TRBJ2-7 | TRBV6-5 | TGTGCCAGCAGCCCGCCCTGGACAGGGGGCGACGAGCAGTACTTC | CASSPPWTGGDEQYF
NA | TRBD1 | TRBJ2-3 | TRBV9 | TGTGCCAGCAGCGCCCGACAGGGCCCCACAGATACGCAGTATTTT | CASSARQGPTDTQYF
NA | TRBD1 | TRBJ2-3 | TRBV7-6 | TGTGCCAGCAGCCGCCGGGGACAGGCCAGCACAGATACGCAGTATTTT | CASSRRGQASTDTQYF
NA | NA | TRBJ2-1 | TRBV7-2 | TGTGCCAGCAGCTTAGGCAGGTCATCTGAGCAGTTCTTC | CASSLGRSSEQFF
NA | NA | TRBJ2-3 | TRBV9 | TGTGCCAGCAGCCCAATGGGCGGGAACACAGATACGCAGTATTTT | CASSPMGGNTDTQYF
NA | NA | TRBJ1-2 | TRBV4-1 | TGCGCCAGCAGCCAAGTTAAGGGCGGGACGGTGACTTATGGCTGCACCTTC | CASSQVKGGTVTYGCTF
NA | NA | TRBJ1-6 | TRBV10-3 | TGTGCCATCAGCTTGACAGAGAGCTCCTATAATTCACCCCTCCACTTT | CAISLTESSYNSPLHF
NA | TRBD1 | TRBJ1-2 | TRBV6-5 | TGTGCCAGCCAGGGGGGTGTGGGCTACACCTTC | CASQGGVGYTF
NA | NA | TRBJ1-2 | TRBV3-1/TRBV3-2 | TGTGCCAGCAGCCAGCAGGGGATTAGCTATGGCTACACCTTC | CASSQQGISYGYTF
NA | TRBD1 | TRBJ1-3 | TRBV6-5 | TGTGCCAGCAGTTCATTACAGGGGGCCAACACCATATATTTT | CASSSLQGANTIYF
NA | NA | TRBJ2-1 | TRBV30 | TGTGCCTGGAGCCAGGATTCCTACAATGAGCAGTTCTTC | CAWSQDSYNEQFF
many | TRBD1 | TRBJ1-4 | TRBV7-3 | TGTGCCAGCAGCGCCATCCAGGGGGCGTCTGAAAAACTGTTTTTT | CASSAIQGASEKLFF
NA | TRBD1 | TRBJ2-1 | TRBV19 | TGTGCCAGTAGTATAACAGGGGTCTACAATGAGCAGTTCTTC | CASSITGVYNEQFF
NA | TRBD1 | TRBJ2-2 | TRBV7-3 | TGTGCCAGCAGTCGAGGACAGGGAAACGGGGAGCTGTTTTTT | CASSRGQGNGELFF
NA | TRBD1 | TRBJ2-5 | TRBV18 | TGTGCCAGCTCACCACGGCGACAGGGTGGAGAGACCCAGTACTTC | CASSPRRQGGETQYF
NA | TRBD1 | TRBJ1-4 | TRBV4-1 | TGCGCCAGCAGCTCCGGGACAGTGAATGAAAAACTGTTTTTT | CASSSGTVNEKLFF
few | TRBD1 | TRBJ1-2 | TRBV2 | TGTGCCAGCAGCGTCGGACAGGGCCCCTATGGCTACACCTTC | CASSVGQGPYGYTF
NA | TRBD2 | TRBJ2-1 | TRBV2 | TGTGCCAGCAGCCTAGCGGGGGGTTCCTACAATGAGCAGTTCTTC | CASSLAGGSYNEQFF
few | TRBD1 | TRBJ1-5 | TRBV24-1 | TGTGCCACCAGTGATCAGACAGGGGATGGTCAGCCCCAGCATTTT | CATSDQTGDGQPQHF